Listed below are T cell receptor beta chains from one sample, sequenced in a study of blood T cell repertoires in COVID-19. The table came from immunoSEQ multiplex PCR; TCRdb's copy has only in-frame clones and leaves some out. The repertoire holds around 150,000 clones, with 85% as singletons. Sequencing input: peripheral blood. These receptors were obtained from a human donor with acute or convalescent COVID-19. The donor label of this sample is uncertain. CDR3s include the opening cysteine and the closing phenylalanine or tryptophan. The D gene is left open where the match is weak. The size field is filled for only some rows; it gives once, few, many or a size class.

d_call	v_call	j_call	clone_size	cdr3_length	cdr3_nt	cdr3_aa
.	TRBV7-8	TRBJ1-4	.	16	TGTGCCAGCAGCCCTAGGCCAGGGATGGCTAATGAAAAACTGTTTTTT	CASSPRPGMANEKLFF
TRBD2	TRBV4-2	TRBJ2-3	.	17	TGTGCCAGCAGCCAAGATAGGGGGACTAGCGGGGGCGGTACGCAGTATTTT	CASSQDRGTSGGGTQYF
TRBD2	TRBV19	TRBJ2-7	.	14	TGTGCCAGTAGTACGGGACTAGCGGGGCACGAGCAGTACTTC	CASSTGLAGHEQYF
.	TRBV14	TRBJ1-1	.	15	TGTGCCAGCAGCCAAGATCCTCAACAGGTGTCTGAAGCTTTCTTT	CASSQDPQQVSEAFF
.	TRBV6-5	TRBJ1-2	.	13	TGTGCCAGCACCAGCGGGGGTTTGAGGGGCTACACCTTC	CASTSGGLRGYTF
.	TRBV28	TRBJ1-1	.	13	TGTGCCAGCAGCGTAGGGTCCAGGGCGGACGCTTTCTTT	CASSVGSRADAFF
.	TRBV15	TRBJ2-7	.	14	TGTGCCACCAGCCTCTCACAGGGTGCCTACGAGCAGTACTTC	CATSLSQGAYEQYF
.	TRBV28	TRBJ1-2	.	11	TGTGCCGCAGGGCAGCTTTATGGCTACACCTTC	CAAGQLYGYTF
.	TRBV6-1	TRBJ2-3	.	15	TGTGCCAGCAGTGAATACCACAACAGGGCAGATACGCAGTATTTT	CASSEYHNRADTQYF
TRBD2	TRBV7-2	TRBJ2-7	few	15	TGTGCCAGCAGAAGACTAGCGGGGGGCAAATACGAGCAGTACTTC	CASRRLAGGKYEQYF
TRBD2	TRBV5-1	TRBJ2-7	.	15	TGCGCCAGCAGCCCTGGACTAGCGGGTCCCTACGAGCAGTACTTC	CASSPGLAGPYEQYF
.	TRBV7-9	TRBJ1-2	.	13	TGTGCCAGCAGCTTAGCGTCCCAGGGCCCCTACACCTTC	CASSLASQGPYTF
.	TRBV18	TRBJ1-1	.	14	TGTGCCAGCTCCCCGGGGGGGCCTCAAGCCGAAGCTTTCTTT	CASSPGGPQAEAFF
.	TRBV3-1/TRBV3-2	TRBJ2-3	.	16	TGTGCCAGCAGCCAAGATCGAGGGGGGGCCACGGATACGCAGTATTTT	CASSQDRGGATDTQYF